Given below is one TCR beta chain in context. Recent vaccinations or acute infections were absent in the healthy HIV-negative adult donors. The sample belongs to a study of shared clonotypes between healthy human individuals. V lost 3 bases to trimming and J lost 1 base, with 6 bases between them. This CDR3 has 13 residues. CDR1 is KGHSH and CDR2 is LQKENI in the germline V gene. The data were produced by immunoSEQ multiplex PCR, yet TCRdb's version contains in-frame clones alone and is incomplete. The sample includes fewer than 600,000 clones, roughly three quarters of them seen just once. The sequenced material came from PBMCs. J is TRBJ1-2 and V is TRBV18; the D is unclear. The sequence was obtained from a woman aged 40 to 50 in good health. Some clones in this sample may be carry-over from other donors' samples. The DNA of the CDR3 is TGTGCCAGCTCACCCGACATTAACTATGGCTACACCTTC. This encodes CASSPDINYGYTF.